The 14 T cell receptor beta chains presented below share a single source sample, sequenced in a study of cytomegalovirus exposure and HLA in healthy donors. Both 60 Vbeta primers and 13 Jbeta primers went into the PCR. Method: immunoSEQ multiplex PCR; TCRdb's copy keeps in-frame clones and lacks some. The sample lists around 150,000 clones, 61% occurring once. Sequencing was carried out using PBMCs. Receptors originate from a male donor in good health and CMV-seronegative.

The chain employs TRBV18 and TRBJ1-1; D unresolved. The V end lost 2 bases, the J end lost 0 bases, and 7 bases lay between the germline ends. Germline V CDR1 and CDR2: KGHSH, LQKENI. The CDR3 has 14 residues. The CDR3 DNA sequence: TGTGCCAGCTCACCAAAGCTCCTGAACACTGAAGCTTTCTTT. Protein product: CASSPKLLNTEAFF.

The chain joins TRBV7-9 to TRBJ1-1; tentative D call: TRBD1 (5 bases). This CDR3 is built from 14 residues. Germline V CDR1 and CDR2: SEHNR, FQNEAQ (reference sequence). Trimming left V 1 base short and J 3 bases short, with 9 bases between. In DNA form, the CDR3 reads TGTGCCAGCAGCTTAGGGGCGGGGGACACTGAAGCTTTCTTT. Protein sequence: CASSLGAGDTEAFF. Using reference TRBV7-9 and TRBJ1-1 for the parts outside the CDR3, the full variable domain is DTGVSQNPRHKITKRGQNVTFRCDPISEHNRLYWYRQTLGQGPEFLTYFQNEAQLEKSRLLSDRFSAERPKGSFSTLEIQRTEQGDSAMYLCASSLGAGDTEAFFGQGTRLTVV.

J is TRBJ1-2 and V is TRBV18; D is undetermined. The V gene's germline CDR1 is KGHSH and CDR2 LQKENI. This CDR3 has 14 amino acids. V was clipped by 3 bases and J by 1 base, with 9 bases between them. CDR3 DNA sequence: TGTGCCAGCTCACCGGGCACAATTAACTATGGCTACACCTTC. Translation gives CASSPGTINYGYTF.

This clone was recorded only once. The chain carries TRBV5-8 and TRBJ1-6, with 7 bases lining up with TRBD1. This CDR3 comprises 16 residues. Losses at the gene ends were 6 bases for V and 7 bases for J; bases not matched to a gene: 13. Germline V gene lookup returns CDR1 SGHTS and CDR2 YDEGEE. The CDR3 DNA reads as TGTGCCAGCACCCGGGAGAGGGGGCTAAGGAATTCACCCCTCCACTTT. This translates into CASTRERGLRNSPLHF.

CDR3 protein: CASGLTRGGRGNSPLHF. The CDR3 coding sequence is TGTGCTAGTGGTTTGACACGGGGGGGGCGGGGGAATTCACCCCTCCACTTT. V and J are TRBV12-5 and TRBJ1-6; perhaps TRBD1 as D (6 bases). Germline V gives CDR1 LGHNT, CDR2 FRNRAP. This CDR3 is 17 amino acids long. V was shortened by 2 bases and J by 7 bases, with 18 bases between the two germline ends. Full variable domain (rest looked up from reference TRBV12-5 and TRBJ1-6): DARVTQTPRHKVTEMGQEVTMRCQPILGHNTVFWYRQTMMQGLELLAYFRNRAPLDDSGMPKDRFSAEMPDATLATLKIQPSEPRDSAVYFCASGLTRGGRGNSPLHFGNGTRLTVT.

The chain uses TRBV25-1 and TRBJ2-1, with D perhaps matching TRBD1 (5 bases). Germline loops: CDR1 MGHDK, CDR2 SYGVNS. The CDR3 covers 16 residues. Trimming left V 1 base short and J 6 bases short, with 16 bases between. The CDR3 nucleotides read TGTGCCAGCAGTGAATTAACCCAGGGTCATAGCAATGAGCAGTTCTTC. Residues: CASSELTQGHSNEQFF.

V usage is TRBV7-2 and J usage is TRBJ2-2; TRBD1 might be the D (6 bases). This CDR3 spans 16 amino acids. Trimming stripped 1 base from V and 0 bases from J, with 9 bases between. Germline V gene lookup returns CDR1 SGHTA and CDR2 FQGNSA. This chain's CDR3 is CASSLDGGANTGELFF. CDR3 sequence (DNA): TGTGCCAGCAGCTTAGATGGGGGCGCGAACACCGGGGAGCTGTTTTTT.

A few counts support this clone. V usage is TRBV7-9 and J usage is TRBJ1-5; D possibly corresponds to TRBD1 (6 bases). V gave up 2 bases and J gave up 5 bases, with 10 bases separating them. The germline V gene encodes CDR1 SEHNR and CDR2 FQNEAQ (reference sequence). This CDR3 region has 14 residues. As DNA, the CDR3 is TGTGCCAGCAGCTTATGGGGGCTGGATCAGCCCCAGCATTTT. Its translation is CASSLWGLDQPQHF. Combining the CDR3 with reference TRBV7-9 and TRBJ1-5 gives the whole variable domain DTGVSQNPRHKITKRGQNVTFRCDPISEHNRLYWYRQTLGQGPEFLTYFQNEAQLEKSRLLSDRFSAERPKGSFSTLEIQRTEQGDSAMYLCASSLWGLDQPQHFGDGTRLSIL.

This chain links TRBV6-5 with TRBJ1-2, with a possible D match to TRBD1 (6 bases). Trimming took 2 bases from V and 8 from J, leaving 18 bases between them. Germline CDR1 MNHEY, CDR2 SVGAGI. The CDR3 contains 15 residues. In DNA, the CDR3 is TGTGCCAGCAGTTACCCAGAAGTACAGGGTGGGGGCTACACCTTC. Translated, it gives CASSYPEVQGGGYTF.

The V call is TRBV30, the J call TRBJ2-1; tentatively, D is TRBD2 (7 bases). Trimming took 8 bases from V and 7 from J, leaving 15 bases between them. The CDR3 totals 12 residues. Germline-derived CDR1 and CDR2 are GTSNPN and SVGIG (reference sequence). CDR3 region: CAQGRGSNEQFF. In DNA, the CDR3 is TGTGCCCAGGGGCGGGGGAGTAATGAGCAGTTCTTC.

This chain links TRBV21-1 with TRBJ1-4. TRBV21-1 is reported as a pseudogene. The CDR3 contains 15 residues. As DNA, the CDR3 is TGTGCCAGCAGCAAAGCGGAACTTACGGGTGAAAAACTGTTTTTT. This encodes CASSKAELTGEKLFF.

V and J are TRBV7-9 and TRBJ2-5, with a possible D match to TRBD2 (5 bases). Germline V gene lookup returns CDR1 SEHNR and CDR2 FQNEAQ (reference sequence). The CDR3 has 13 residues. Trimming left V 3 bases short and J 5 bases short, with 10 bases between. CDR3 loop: CASSLNPGETQYF. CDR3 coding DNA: TGTGCCAGCAGCTTGAACCCGGGGGAGACCCAGTACTTC.

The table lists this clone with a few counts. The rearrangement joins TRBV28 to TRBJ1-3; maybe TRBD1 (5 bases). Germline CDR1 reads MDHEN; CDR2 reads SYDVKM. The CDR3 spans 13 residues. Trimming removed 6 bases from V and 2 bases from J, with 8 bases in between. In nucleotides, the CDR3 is TGTGCCAGCAGCTCGGACACTGGAAACACCATATATTTT. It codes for CASSSDTGNTIYF.

For the CDR3, the DNA is TGTGCCAGCAGCGTATTGGGGGGGAATGAAAAACTGTTTTTT. Amino acid sequence: CASSVLGGNEKLFF. The chain links TRBV9 to TRBJ1-4; D might be TRBD1 (5 bases). With 1 base removed from V and 5 bases from J, the gap between germline ends came to 9 bases. The germline CDR1 and CDR2 sequences are SGDLS and YYNGEE. This CDR3 contains 14 residues.